Presented here are 18 T cell receptor beta chains from one specimen sequenced in a study. Each CDR3 protein is one row after TCRdb ran MiXCR on the 5' RACE reads. The data show some 30,000 distinct CDR3 sequences, 25% to 30% seen once. Treg sorting used a CD4+CD25+CD127-/low gate. The sample comprised tumor-infiltrating Tregs sorted from the breast tumor. These receptors originate from a female donor with breast cancer.

This clonotype was detected a few times. The rearrangement joins TRBV20-1 to TRBJ2-7, with 9 bases identical to TRBD2. The CDR3 length is 17 residues. CDR1 and CDR2 from the germline V gene are DFQATT and SNEGSKA (reference sequence). Losses at the gene ends were 5 bases for V and 1 base for J; bases not matched to a gene: 15. The CDR3 coding sequence is TGCAGTGCTCCACCGGGACTAGCTAATCGGAATTCCTACGAGCAGTACTTC. Translated, it gives CSAPPGLANRNSYEQYF.

This clonotype was picked up a small number of times. This chain connects TRBV5-1 to TRBJ2-1; 7 bases match TRBD2. Trimming at V came to 5 bases and at J to 5 bases, leaving 7 bases not matched to a gene. Germline loops: CDR1 SGHRS, CDR2 YFSETQ. The CDR3 is 14 residues long. The CDR3 DNA reads as TGCGCCAGCAGGGCCACTAGCGCCAACAATGAGCAGTTCTTC. It encodes CASRATSANNEQFF.

This clonotype was detected a few times. The chain combines TRBV7-3 with TRBJ2-1, with D perhaps being TRBD1 or TRBD2 (5 bases each). The CDR3 sequence is 15 residues long. CDR1 is SGHTA, CDR2 FQGTGA, per germline. Trimming pared 4 bases from V and 0 bases from J, leaving 10 bases between. CDR3 DNA sequence: TGTGCCAGCAGCTGGGACCAGAGCTCCTACAATGAGCAGTTCTTC. Protein sequence: CASSWDQSSYNEQFF.

There are a few counts of this clonotype. The CDR3 sequence: CASSISLAGDTQYF. In DNA, the CDR3 is TGTGCCAGTAGTATTAGCCTAGCGGGAGATACGCAGTATTTT. The genes are TRBV19 and TRBJ2-3; 8 bases align to TRBD2. J was trimmed by 5 bases and V by 3 bases; bases with no gene match: 4. The CDR3 contains 14 residues. Germline lookup yields CDR1 LNHDA and CDR2 SQIVND (reference sequence).

On this clonotype: Germline and junction disagree at one end, which may indicate a read error. The V gene is TRBV30, the J gene TRBJ1-6; D is unresolved. The CDR3 sequence is 14 residues long. Per germline, CDR1 GTSNPN and CDR2 SVGIG (reference sequence). The CDR3, as DNA: TGTACCTGGAGTGTGGTGGCGACGAATTCACCCCTCCACTTT. Translation: CTWSVVATNSPLHF.

This clonotype showed up just once. The chain carries TRBV29-1 and TRBJ1-1; D is perhaps TRBD1 (5 bases). The CDR3 is 12 amino acids. V gave up 4 bases and J gave up 4 bases, with 10 bases separating them. Germline V gene lookup returns CDR1 SQVTM and CDR2 ANQGSEA. For the CDR3, the DNA is TGCAGCGTTGCCATGAGGGGCACTGAAGCTTTCTTT. Its translation is CSVAMRGTEAFF.

This clonotype ranks as medium-sized (0.01 to 0.1%). The chain is built from TRBV6-5 and TRBJ1-1; a possible D gene is TRBD1 (6 bases). Germline CDR1 is MNHEY and CDR2 is SVGAGI. V dropped 6 bases and J dropped 0 bases, with 11 bases sitting between them. The CDR3 consists of 14 residues. The CDR3 DNA follows: TGTGCCAGCAGCGAGGGGGATCTGAACACTGAAGCTTTCTTT. Translating gives CASSEGDLNTEAFF.

The genes are TRBV3-1 and TRBJ2-1, with 12 bases aligning to TRBD2. Germline CDR1 and CDR2: LGHDT and YNNKEL (reference sequence). This CDR3 has 16 residues. V trimming: 3 bases; J trimming: 6 bases; junction bases outside the gene matches: 6. CDR3 sequence (DNA): TGTGCCAGCAGCCACCCTAGACTAGCGGGAGTCAATGAGCAGTTCTTC. Its protein product is CASSHPRLAGVNEQFF.

By frequency in the sample, this clonotype is medium-sized. At one boundary the junction diverges from the germline segment, which might be a read error. The chain carries TRBV9 and TRBJ1-1; 10 bases agree with TRBD1. The CDR3 is 13 amino acids. The germline V gene encodes CDR1 SGDLS and CDR2 YYNGEE. The CDR3 sequence is CASSVVVGGQGVF. The CDR3 DNA reads as TGTGCCAGCAGCGTAGTGGTCGGCGGACAGGGGGTCTTT.

This clonotype was counted ten times or more. The chain employs TRBV3-1 and TRBJ2-7, with D perhaps TRBD1 or TRBD2 (5 bases each). V was cut by 4 bases and J by 7 bases, with 11 bases left in between. This CDR3 contains 12 residues. The V gene's germline CDR1 is LGHDT and CDR2 YNNKEL (reference sequence). In nucleotides, the CDR3 is TGTGCCAGCAGCCCTCGGGGCGGAGAGCAGTACTTC. As protein: CASSPRGGEQYF.

The sample holds many counts of this clonotype. V and J are TRBV20-1 and TRBJ2-7; tentative D call: TRBD1 (5 bases). The germline CDR1 and CDR2 sequences are DFQATT and SNEGSKA (reference sequence). This CDR3 region has 15 residues. V gave up 2 bases and J gave up 3 bases, with 17 bases separating them. The CDR3 nucleotides read TGCAGTGCTAGACCTCCAACTGGCGGACACTACGAGCAGTACTTC. Translation gives CSARPPTGGHYEQYF.

This clonotype showed up just a few times. The chain is built from TRBV5-1 and TRBJ1-3, with D hard to call. The CDR3 length is 15 residues. Germline V gene data show CDR1 as SGHRS and CDR2 as YFSETQ. Trimming removed 6 bases from V and 0 bases from J, with 13 bases in between. CDR3 sequence: CASKVSTSSGNTIYF. CDR3 sequence (DNA): TGCGCCAGCAAGGTTTCGACAAGCTCTGGAAACACCATATATTTT.

Ten or more counts support this clonotype. V gene TRBV20-1 combines with J gene TRBJ2-3; 14 nucleotides agree with TRBD2. CDR1 is DFQATT, CDR2 SNEGSKA, per germline (reference sequence). The J segment lost 12 bases and the V segment lost 2 bases, leaving 4 bases of the junction unmatched. The CDR3 spans 13 residues. Written as DNA, the CDR3 is TGCAGTGCTAGAACCGGGACTAGCGGGAGCCAGTATTTT. Its translation is CSARTGTSGSQYF.

The genes are TRBV20-1 and TRBJ1-1; D is undetermined. Trimming shortened V by 3 bases and J by 1 base, and 9 bases separated the two germline ends. This CDR3 has 13 residues. Germline V gene data show CDR1 as DFQATT and CDR2 as SNEGSKA (reference sequence). CDR3 residues: CSASGSGNTEAFF. For the CDR3, the DNA is TGCAGTGCTAGCGGCAGCGGGAACACTGAAGCTTTCTTT.

This clonotype showed up many times. The chain joins TRBV20-1 to TRBJ1-3; D remains ambiguous. This CDR3 is built from 14 residues. The V gene's germline CDR1 is DFQATT and CDR2 SNEGSKA (reference sequence). Between the trimmed V and J ends, which lost 6 bases and 0 bases, there was a span of 12 bases. CDR3 nucleotide sequence: TGCAGTGCGATCCGGGGTGCCTCTGGAAACACCATATATTTT. Amino acids: CSAIRGASGNTIYF.

Sample share makes this clonotype medium-sized (0.01 to 0.1%). This chain links TRBV20-1 with TRBJ1-2; D uncertain. V was pared by 3 bases and J by 5 bases, with 7 bases between. The CDR3 is 11 amino acids. Germline V gene data show CDR1 as DFQATT and CDR2 as SNEGSKA (reference sequence). The chain's CDR3 is CSARDRYGYTF. CDR3 in DNA: TGCAGTGCTAGGGACCGATATGGCTACACCTTC.

Regarding this clonotype: The junction departs from the called germline gene at one end, perhaps through a read error. The chain joins TRBV7-7 to TRBJ2-3; 11 bases are a match to TRBD2. The CDR3 length is 15 residues. Germline V gene sequence: CDR1 SSHAT, CDR2 FNYEAQ (reference sequence). CDR3 sequence (DNA): TGTGCTAGCAGCGAACTAGCGGGAGCCACAGATACGCAGTATTTT. This gives the protein CASSELAGATDTQYF. The whole variable domain, remainder taken from reference TRBV7-7 and TRBJ2-3, is GAGVSQSPRYKVTKRGQDVTLRCDPISSHATLYWYQQALGQGPEFLTYFNYEAQPDKSGLPSDRFSAERPEGSISTLTIQRTEQRDSAMYRCASSELAGATDTQYFGPGTRLTVL.

The chain uses TRBV7-2 and TRBJ1-1, with D unresolved. Germline V gene sequence: CDR1 SGHTA, CDR2 FQGNSA. V lost 6 bases, J lost 1 base, and 9 bases lay in between. The CDR3 runs to 13 residues. The CDR3 region is CASSPAGNTEAFF. The DNA for the CDR3 is TGTGCCAGCAGTCCGGCGGGGAACACTGAAGCTTTCTTT.